This TCR beta chain emerged from a study of blood T cell repertoires in COVID-19. On the study more broadly: PBMCs, B-cell-depleted T cells, or T cells were the source of the cDNA or gDNA that made up the material.

A few counts support this clone. Assay: immunoSEQ multiplex PCR; the TCRdb copy retains only in-frame clones and omits some. The sample yields about 220,000 clones, about four fifths seen once. Participant age was roughly 18 to 95 years, and participants resided in fewer than 25 US areas. Cohorts were determined from participant-reported clinical history. The CDR3 consists of 13 residues. Germline-derived CDR1 and CDR2 are MNHEY and SVGAGI. V lost 8 bases and J 4 bases, leaving 14 bases between the germline ends. This sequence originates from a woman aged 40 to 50 who had recovered from COVID-19. The sequenced sample was PBMCs or T cells enriched from blood (not recorded which). The chain has TRBV6-5 and TRBJ1-1; D is undetermined. CDR3 DNA sequence: TGTGCCAGCGGACGGGGTACGTTCACTGAAGCTTTCTTT. As protein: CASGRGTFTEAFF.